This TCR beta chain was identified during a study of early T cells in non-severe SARS-CoV-2 infection. Study information: Bulk RNA isolated from unsorted whole blood underwent sequencing; chains were not paired.

Individual cDNA molecules were tagged with unique molecular identifiers. TCRdb processed the 5' RACE reads anew with MiXCR; each CDR3 protein has one entry. The sample contains around 35,000 distinct CDR3 sequences, approximately 5% of which appear only once. Study-wide findings and caveats: Anti-spike CD8 responses were favored by VDJdb matching, which missed private and CD4 specificities.

This clonotype was detected many times. Its antigen is not identified. V trimming: 5 bases; J trimming: 4 bases; junction bases outside the gene matches: 11. CDR1 and CDR2 from the germline V gene are SGHTA and FQGTGA. This CDR3 has 18 residues. The sequence was obtained from an adult who was a healthcare worker with PCR-confirmed SARS-CoV-2 infection or an uninfected control (not recorded which). The V and J genes are TRBV7-3 and TRBJ2-3; 14 bases agree with TRBD2. Sample: whole blood. CDR3 amino acids: CASSPQGTSGSWADTQYF. The CDR3 nucleotides are TGTGCCAGCAGCCCGCAAGGGACTAGCGGGAGTTGGGCAGATACGCAGTATTTT.